The next 24 T cell receptor beta chains were all read from a single sample in a study of blood T cell repertoires in COVID-19. The assay was immunoSEQ multiplex PCR, and TCRdb's table has in-frame clones only and misses some. The repertoire holds 110,000 to 150,000 clones, with approximately 80% as singletons. The sample taken for sequencing was PBMCs or T cells enriched from blood (not recorded which). The receptors stem from a man in his fifties or sixties who had recovered from COVID-19.

The chain has TRBV5-1 and TRBJ1-1; D is uncertain. CDR1 is SGHRS, CDR2 YFSETQ, per germline. This CDR3 has 14 residues. The germline V and J ends were trimmed by 4 bases and 1 base, with 11 bases remaining between them. Here the CDR3 DNA reads TGCGCCAGCAGCACTACCGGGTCGAACACTGAAGCTTTCTTT. It yields the protein CASSTTGSNTEAFF.

V is TRBV10-3 and J is TRBJ2-7, with unresolved D. V gave up 4 bases and J gave up 4 bases, with 23 bases separating them. Germline V gene sequence: CDR1 ENHRY, CDR2 SYGVKD. The CDR3 covers 17 residues. The DNA of the CDR3 is TGTGCCATCAGTGGGTCAGACATGGCAGATCCATTGTACGAGCAGTACTTC. Amino acid sequence: CAISGSDMADPLYEQYF.

The chain couples TRBV6-5 to TRBJ2-3; TRBD1 aligns across 7 bases. J lost 2 bases, V lost 4 bases, and 6 bases had no gene match. Germline V gene data show CDR1 as MNHEY and CDR2 as SVGAGI. CDR3 length: 15 residues. CDR3 amino acids: CASSSGTAFTDTQYF. In nucleotides, the CDR3 is TGTGCCAGCAGTTCCGGGACAGCGTTCACAGATACGCAGTATTTT.

This clone was observed a few times. The CDR3 DNA reads as TGTGCCAGCAGCTTGACGGAGGGGGGGGCCAAAAACATTCAGTACTTC. Translating gives CASSLTEGGAKNIQYF. The genes are TRBV5-4 and TRBJ2-4; D is perhaps TRBD2 (7 bases). CDR3 length: 16 residues. Trimming cost V 1 base and J 1 base, with 12 bases left between them. Germline V CDR1 and CDR2: SGHNT, YYREEE (reference sequence).

Turning to this clone: This specimen includes other DNA sequences encoding the same CDR3. The V call is TRBV18, the J call TRBJ1-1; perhaps TRBD1 as D (6 bases). With 2 bases removed from V and 2 bases from J, the gap between germline ends came to 12 bases. Germline V gene lookup returns CDR1 KGHSH and CDR2 LQKENI. The CDR3 spans 15 residues. The CDR3 coding sequence is TGTGCCAGCTCACCAGGGCAGGGGATTAACACTGAAGCTTTCTTT. Encoded protein: CASSPGQGINTEAFF.

The chain is built from TRBV28 and TRBJ2-7; 7 bases line up with TRBD1. Germline V lookup: CDR1 MDHEN, CDR2 SYDVKM. V shed 6 bases and J 0 bases; nucleotides not matched to a gene: 17. The CDR3 has 18 residues. The DNA for the CDR3 is TGTGCCAGCAGCCCCCGGGCCGGCTACAGGGGATCCTCCTACGAGCAGTACTTC. This gives the protein CASSPRAGYRGSSYEQYF.

V usage is TRBV14 and J usage is TRBJ1-2; TRBD1 aligns across 7 bases. CDR1 and CDR2 (germline): SGHDN, FVKESK. V lost 4 bases and J lost 4; bases outside the gene matches: 3. The CDR3 covers 13 residues. CDR3 DNA: TGTGCCAGCAGCCGACAGGGCCGCTATGGCTACACCTTC. Its translation is CASSRQGRYGYTF.

The chain employs TRBV7-9 and TRBJ1-1; weak D call: TRBD1 (5 bases). V was pared by 4 bases and J by 3 bases, with 18 bases between. The CDR3 is 16 residues long. CDR1 is SEHNR, CDR2 FQNEAQ, per germline (reference sequence). The CDR3 spells CASSSLGGVSDTEAFF. The CDR3 bases are TGTGCCAGCAGCTCGCTGGGGGGAGTTTCGGACACTGAAGCTTTCTTT.

This clone was seen a few times. V usage is TRBV4-1 and J usage is TRBJ2-7; D is unclear. V lost 1 base and J 4 bases, leaving 8 bases between the germline ends. Looked up from germline, CDR1 is MGHRA and CDR2 is YSYEKL. The CDR3 loop spans 13 amino acids. CDR3 sequence (DNA): TGCGCCAGCAGCCAAGTGGGCAGATACGAGCAGTACTTC. It is translated as CASSQVGRYEQYF.

The chain links TRBV6-5 to TRBJ2-7, with a tentative D call TRBD1 (5 bases). V lost 0 bases and J 5 bases, leaving 11 bases between the germline ends. This CDR3 is built from 14 residues. From germline, CDR1 is MNHEY and CDR2 SVGAGI. CDR3 region: CASSYSRDGNEQYF. The CDR3 nucleotides are TGTGCCAGCAGTTACTCCAGGGATGGGAACGAGCAGTACTTC.

This chain uses TRBV28 with TRBJ1-4; 8 bases are shared with TRBD1. From germline, CDR1 is MDHEN and CDR2 SYDVKM. The CDR3 extends over 15 amino acids. V dropped 5 bases and J dropped 5; count of bases not matched to a gene: 7. In DNA, the CDR3 is TGTGCCAGCAGTCAAACAGGGGGGCCCAATGAAAAACTGTTTTTT. Amino acid sequence: CASSQTGGPNEKLFF.

The J gene is TRBJ2-5, the V gene TRBV7-3; 8 bases are shared with TRBD2. The CDR3 consists of 14 residues. Looked up from germline, CDR1 is SGHTA and CDR2 is FQGTGA. V dropped 5 bases and J dropped 0; count of bases not matched to a gene: 2. The CDR3 nucleotides are TGTGCCAGCAGCCCGACTAGCGACCAAGAGACCCAGTACTTC. This gives the protein CASSPTSDQETQYF. Full variable domain (remainder filled in from reference TRBV7-3 and TRBJ2-5): GAGVSQTPSNKVTEKGKYVELRCDPISGHTALYWYRQSLGQGPEFLIYFQGTGAADDSGLPNDRFFAVRPEGSVSTLKIQRTERGDSAVYLCASSPTSDQETQYFGPGTRLLVL.

This clone occurred once. The chain employs TRBV12-3 or TRBV12-4 and TRBJ1-2; TRBD1 matches at 10 bases. V gave up 7 bases and J gave up 5 bases; unmatched junction bases: 4. This CDR3 is built from 13 residues. CDR3 DNA: TGTGCCAGCACCCCGGACAGGGGGTATGGCTACACCTTC. It codes for CASTPDRGYGYTF.

The rearrangement uses TRBV5-1 and TRBJ2-7; 8 bases map to TRBD2. The CDR3 loop spans 14 amino acids. The J segment lost 8 bases and the V segment lost 5 bases, leaving 12 bases of the junction unmatched. Germline V lookup: CDR1 SGHRS, CDR2 YFSETQ. The CDR3 protein is CASRPGGPGSQQYF. The CDR3 DNA reads as TGCGCCAGCAGACCGGGGGGGCCAGGGTCCCAGCAGTACTTC.

This clone was seen more than once but under ten times. This chain uses TRBV6-5 with TRBJ1-4; 8 nucleotides line up with TRBD1. The CDR3 contains 15 residues. The V segment lost 7 bases and the J segment 0 bases; nucleotides outside the gene matches: 4. In germline, CDR1 is MNHEY, CDR2 SVGAGI. CDR3 in DNA: TGTGCCAGCAACAGGGGGGGAGCAACTAATGAAAAACTGTTTTTT. Amino acid sequence: CASNRGGATNEKLFF.

The chain carries TRBV2 and TRBJ2-1, with 9 bases that match TRBD2. The CDR3 has 16 amino acids. Looked up from germline, CDR1 is SNHLY and CDR2 is FYNNEI. Germline trimming cut 4 bases from V and 5 bases from J; bases unmatched to any gene: 9. The CDR3 sequence is CASSGLGLAHNNEQFF. CDR3 nucleotides: TGTGCCAGCAGTGGACTTGGACTAGCGCACAACAATGAGCAGTTCTTC.

The V gene is TRBV6-5, the J gene TRBJ2-1; no clear D. The CDR3 loop spans 12 amino acids. The V gene's germline CDR1 is MNHEY and CDR2 SVGAGI. Trimming took 7 bases from V and 8 from J, leaving 12 bases between them. The CDR3, as DNA: TGTGCCAGCACCCAATTTAACTATGAGCAGTTCTTC. It specifies CASTQFNYEQFF.

Only one count was recorded for this clone. The chain recombines TRBV7-3 with TRBJ2-5, with 10 bases aligning to TRBD1. V shed 5 bases, J shed 5 bases, and the junction held 8 bases outside the gene matches. Germline V CDR1 and CDR2: SGHTA, FQGTGA. CDR3 length: 15 amino acids. This chain's CDR3 is CASSTRDRGYETQYF. The CDR3 region has the DNA TGTGCCAGCAGCACCCGGGACAGGGGTTATGAGACCCAGTACTTC. The complete variable domain, with remaining parts taken from reference TRBV7-3 and TRBJ2-5, reads GAGVSQTPSNKVTEKGKYVELRCDPISGHTALYWYRQSLGQGPEFLIYFQGTGAADDSGLPNDRFFAVRPEGSVSTLKIQRTERGDSAVYLCASSTRDRGYETQYFGPGTRLLVL.

The chain has TRBV4-3 and TRBJ2-2; 8 bases map to TRBD2. The CDR3 length is 18 residues. Germline V gene sequence: CDR1 LGHNA, CDR2 YSLEER. V dropped 0 bases and J dropped 0; count of bases not matched to a gene: 6. The CDR3 nucleotides are TGCGCCAGCAGCCAAGAAGTGGCGGGGGGCCCGAACACCGGGGAGCTGTTTTTT. Translating gives CASSQEVAGGPNTGELFF.

For this clone: Relative to the germline gene, one junction end is altered; a read error may explain this. The chain uses TRBV2 and TRBJ2-4; 9 bases line up with TRBD1. Germline V lookup: CDR1 SNHLY, CDR2 FYNNEI. The CDR3 runs to 11 residues. The CDR3 DNA follows: TGTGCCAGCAGTGAAGAGACAGGGGGACAGTTC. This codes for CASSEETGGQF.

This clone was counted a few times. The V call is TRBV4-1, the J call TRBJ1-1, with a possible D match to TRBD1 (6 bases). V was pared by 4 bases and J by 8 bases, with 20 bases between. Germline loops: CDR1 MGHRA, CDR2 YSYEKL. CDR3 size: 15 residues. The CDR3 loop reads CASSRWGGYHEEAFF. For the CDR3, the DNA is TGCGCCAGCAGCCGCTGGGGGGGCTACCACGAAGAAGCTTTCTTT.

V gene TRBV7-3 combines with J gene TRBJ1-5; 7 bases align to TRBD1. The J segment lost 2 bases and the V segment lost 4 bases, leaving 14 bases of the junction unmatched. This CDR3 comprises 18 residues. Germline assignment: CDR1 SGHTA and CDR2 FQGTGA. The CDR3, as DNA: TGTGCCAGCAGCTACAATCCGGGACAGTCCAGGGGCAATCAGCCCCAGCATTTT. Translated, it gives CASSYNPGQSRGNQPQHF.

The chain carries TRBV19 and TRBJ1-4, with D perhaps matching TRBD1 (5 bases). V was trimmed by 6 bases and J by 7 bases, leaving 18 bases between them. Per germline, CDR1 LNHDA and CDR2 SQIVND (reference sequence). This CDR3 spans 15 amino acids. The CDR3 DNA reads as TGTGCCAGTAGATCAGGGTGGGCAGTAGGTGAAAAACTGTTTTTT. It specifies CASRSGWAVGEKLFF.

The chain couples TRBV9 to TRBJ1-6; unclear D gene. V was cut by 3 bases and J by 5 bases, with 21 bases left in between. This CDR3 has 18 residues. Germline-derived CDR1 and CDR2 are SGDLS and YYNGEE. The CDR3 sequence is CASSATALTAENNSPLHF. The CDR3 region has the DNA TGTGCCAGCAGCGCCACTGCTTTAACAGCCGAAAATAATTCACCCCTCCACTTT.